This T cell receptor (beta chain) originates from a study of control samples from healthy donors and cancer patients. Profiled with immunoSEQ multiplex PCR; TCRdb holds only in-frame clones, not every one. The specimen's table records about 200,000 clones. There are 14 residues in the CDR3. V dropped 1 base and J dropped 3 bases, with 9 bases sitting between them. The germline V gene encodes CDR1 KGHSH and CDR2 LQKENI. This chain connects TRBV18 to TRBJ2-5, with D perhaps TRBD1 (5 bases). The TCR was taken from a woman aged 25 to 39 in good health. Sequenced: blood. CDR3 sequence reads: CASSPQGSKETQYF. The CDR3 DNA follows: TGTGCCAGCTCACCACAGGGGTCAAAAGAGACCCAGTACTTC.